The clone carrying this T cell receptor (beta chain) was counted only a few times. The data were obtained in a study of regulatory T cells in long-lasting Graves disease. Combining iRepertoire HTBI primers with Arm-PCR of CDR3 regions, the authors built TCR beta libraries. TCRdb reanalysed the multiplex PCR reads using MiXCR and keeps one entry per CDR3 protein. The sample includes about 350,000 distinct CDR3 sequences, over 15% of them seen just once. Specified time point: newly diagnosed GD, antithyroid drugs for less than 3 months. From PBMCs, RNA was extracted and then used to make the TCR library. The same specimen was also included in a second study, on T cells in Graves' hyperthyroidism and ophthalmopathy.

The receptor was isolated from a man between 40 and 49 years old with Graves disease. This material consisted of peripheral blood mononuclear cells (PBMCs), taken at new diagnosis, from a patient treated with antithyroid drugs.

CDR3 loop: CATSRVWTASSYEQYF. The CDR3, as DNA: TGTGCCACCAGCAGAGTTTGGACGGCGAGCTCCTACGAGCAGTACTTC. The chain is built from TRBV15 and TRBJ2-7; no firm D call. The CDR3 loop spans 16 amino acids. The germline V gene has CDR1 LNHNV and CDR2 YYDKDF (reference sequence). V lost 1 base to trimming and J lost 0 bases, with 13 bases between them.